These 21 T cell receptor beta chains were all obtained from the same sample, sequenced in a study of cytomegalovirus exposure and HLA in healthy donors. Vbeta (60) and Jbeta (13) primers were used in the PCR. Data came from immunoSEQ multiplex PCR; TCRdb stores just in-frame clones and leaves some out. The table lists about 140,000 clones, 60% to 80% of them singletons. Sequencing used PBMCs. All receptors come from a male donor in good health and CMV-seronegative.

The table lists this clone with a few counts. The CDR3 is CASSILSSGVGEQFF. As DNA, the CDR3 is TGTGCCAGTAGTATATTGTCTAGCGGGGTGGGGGAGCAGTTCTTC. The gene calls are TRBV19 and TRBJ2-1; 9 positions agree with TRBD2. V lost 2 bases and J lost 10; bases outside the gene matches: 9. The length of the CDR3 is 15 residues. Germline V gene lookup returns CDR1 LNHDA and CDR2 SQIVND (reference sequence).

This clone has a single count. This chain joins TRBV19 and TRBJ1-5, with a possible D match to TRBD1 (5 bases). The germline V gene has CDR1 LNHDA and CDR2 SQIVND (reference sequence). The CDR3 extends over 15 amino acids. The CDR3 is CAARVGVNSNQPQHF. The DNA for the CDR3 is TGTGCAGCAAGAGTAGGGGTGAATAGCAATCAGCCCCAGCATTTT.

The chain carries TRBV6-5 and TRBJ2-3; possibly TRBD2 for D (6 bases). The CDR3 has 12 residues. V lost 6 bases and J 8 bases, leaving 12 bases between the germline ends. Germline V lookup: CDR1 MNHEY, CDR2 SVGAGI. Here the CDR3 reads CASSPPGGTQYF. In DNA form, the CDR3 reads TGTGCCAGCAGCCCACCCGGGGGTACGCAGTATTTT.

The rearrangement links TRBV19 to TRBJ2-1, with no clear D. This CDR3 contains 14 residues. CDR1 and CDR2 (germline): LNHDA, SQIVND (reference sequence). V lost 5 bases, J lost 7 bases, and 15 bases lay in between. Written as DNA, the CDR3 is TGTGCCAGTAGTCCCTTAATTCAGGTTAATGAGCAGTTCTTC. Its translation: CASSPLIQVNEQFF.

This clone was recorded a few times. This chain joins TRBV2 and TRBJ1-5; D unresolved. Trimming shortened V by 8 bases and J by 7 bases, and 15 bases separated the two germline ends. CDR3 length: 13 residues. Germline CDR1 is SNHLY and CDR2 is FYNNEI. This CDR3 reads CASGEGVKQPQHF. The DNA for the CDR3 is TGTGCCAGCGGAGAGGGTGTTAAGCAGCCCCAGCATTTT.

The V call is TRBV7-9, the J call TRBJ2-3; D might be TRBD2 (7 bases). Germline values: CDR1 SEHNR, CDR2 FQNEAQ (reference sequence). CDR3 length: 15 amino acids. V was cut by 2 bases and J by 4 bases, with 13 bases left in between. The CDR3 is CASSLRGAAADTQYF. The CDR3 DNA reads as TGTGCCAGCAGCTTACGGGGGGCGGCGGCAGATACGCAGTATTTT.

The chain joins TRBV19 to TRBJ1-1; D call uncertain. The CDR3 sequence is 15 residues long. Germline V gene sequence: CDR1 LNHDA, CDR2 SQIVND (reference sequence). V was trimmed by 5 bases and J by 0 bases, leaving 13 bases between them. CDR3: CASSEASIMNTEAFF. CDR3 nucleotide sequence: TGTGCCAGTAGTGAGGCCTCTATCATGAACACTGAAGCTTTCTTT.

The V and J genes are TRBV11-3 and TRBJ1-2; 8 bases match TRBD1. Trimming cost V 4 bases and J 6 bases; bases outside gene matches: 7. The CDR3 length is 14 residues. CDR1 is SGHNT and CDR2 is YENEEA in the germline V gene. CDR3 in DNA: TGTGCCAGCAGCTACCCGGACAGGGCAAATGGCTACACCTTC. It yields the protein CASSYPDRANGYTF.

The rearrangement links TRBV25-1 to TRBJ2-1; possible D gene TRBD2, 5 bases. Germline lookup yields CDR1 MGHDK and CDR2 SYGVNS. CDR3 length: 12 amino acids. V lost 6 bases and J lost 9, with 12 bases in between. In DNA, the CDR3 is TGTGCCAGCAGCCATGCGGGTCTTGAGCAGTTCTTC. Its translation is CASSHAGLEQFF. The full variable domain, its missing parts supplied by reference TRBV25-1 and TRBJ2-1, is EADIYQTPRYLVIGTGKKITLECSQTMGHDKMYWYQQDPGMELHLIHYSYGVNSTEKGDLSSESTVSRIRTEHFPLTLESARPSHTSQYLCASSHAGLEQFFGPGTRLTVL.

The DNA for the CDR3 is TGTGCCACCAGCAGAGATCGTGTTCTTGAAAAACTGTTTTTT. This sequence encodes CATSRDRVLEKLFF. V gene TRBV15 combines with J gene TRBJ1-4; D is unclear. Germline V gene sequence: CDR1 LNHNV, CDR2 YYDKDF (reference sequence). With 0 bases removed from V and 7 bases from J, the gap between germline ends came to 9 bases. The CDR3 extends over 14 amino acids.

V and J are TRBV6-1 and TRBJ1-1, with 11 bases aligning to TRBD1. Germline CDR1 is MNHNS and CDR2 is SASEGT. The CDR3 runs to 16 residues. V shed 4 bases, J shed 5 bases, and the junction held 9 bases outside the gene matches. The CDR3 DNA follows: TGTGCCAGCAGTGCATATAGGACAGGGGGCTGGACTGAAGCTTTCTTT. Residues: CASSAYRTGGWTEAFF.

The rearrangement uses TRBV2 and TRBJ1-6; D not certain. Trimming took 3 bases from V and 7 from J, leaving 10 bases between them. Germline V gives CDR1 SNHLY, CDR2 FYNNEI. CDR3 length: 14 amino acids. CDR3 nucleotide sequence: TGTGCCAGCAGTGATAGGTCCGGGAATTCACCCCTCCACTTT. Its protein product is CASSDRSGNSPLHF.

The chain is built from TRBV4-2 and TRBJ1-4; 8 bases fit TRBD1. The V gene's germline CDR1 is LGHNA and CDR2 YNFKEQ. The CDR3 has 15 residues. V dropped 0 bases and J dropped 13; count of bases not matched to a gene: 10. This chain's CDR3 is CASSQEGQGGVGLFF. The DNA of the CDR3 is TGTGCCAGCAGCCAAGAAGGACAGGGTGGGGTTGGACTGTTTTTT.

This chain joins TRBV11-3 and TRBJ1-1; 7 bases line up with TRBD1. Germline V gene sequence: CDR1 SGHNT, CDR2 YENEEA. This CDR3 spans 12 amino acids. Losses at the gene ends were 4 bases for V and 8 bases for J; bases not matched to a gene: 4. CDR3 coding DNA: TGTGCCAGCAGCTATGACAGGGTCGAAGCTTTCTTT. Its translation: CASSYDRVEAFF.

This clone has a handful of counts. V and J are TRBV4-3 and TRBJ2-7, with 13 nucleotides matching TRBD2. The V segment lost 5 bases and the J segment 3 bases; nucleotides outside the gene matches: 4. Germline V CDR1 and CDR2: LGHNA, YSLEER. The CDR3 is 15 residues long. CDR3 DNA: TGCGCCAGCAGCATGACTAGCGGGGGGCTCTACGAGCAGTACTTC. Translating it yields CASSMTSGGLYEQYF.

There are a few counts of this clone. The V call is TRBV2, the J call TRBJ2-1, with TRBD1 as a possible D gene (5 bases). The CDR3 runs 14 residues. The germline V gene has CDR1 SNHLY and CDR2 FYNNEI. V dropped 10 bases and J dropped 6 bases, with 19 bases sitting between them. The CDR3: CATGIRTRSNEQFF. The CDR3 DNA reads as TGTGCCACCGGAATAAGGACAAGGAGCAATGAGCAGTTCTTC.

This clone was seen only once. The chain uses TRBV6-5 and TRBJ2-6, with no clear D. The V and J ends lost 3 bases and 4 bases respectively, with 10 bases between them. The CDR3 consists of 15 residues. Germline assignment: CDR1 MNHEY and CDR2 SVGAGI. CDR3 DNA sequence: TGTGCCAGCAGTTATAGCCGCCCGGGGGCCAACGTCCTGACTTTC. It yields the protein CASSYSRPGANVLTF.

The chain carries TRBV9 and TRBJ2-5, with 10 bases fitting TRBD2. The CDR3 extends over 16 amino acids. V was pared by 0 bases and J by 1 base, with 3 bases of the junction left unmatched. CDR1 SGDLS and CDR2 YYNGEE come from the germline V gene. The CDR3 is CASSVELAGAQETQYF. In nucleotides, the CDR3 is TGTGCCAGCAGCGTAGAGCTAGCGGGGGCCCAAGAGACCCAGTACTTC.

Notes on this clone: In the same sample, other DNA sequences code for this CDR3. The rearrangement uses TRBV19 and TRBJ1-5; D possibly corresponds to TRBD1 (5 bases). CDR1 is LNHDA and CDR2 is SQIVND in the germline V gene (reference sequence). The V and J ends lost 4 bases and 0 bases respectively, with 16 bases between them. The CDR3 loop spans 17 amino acids. Here the CDR3 DNA reads TGTGCCAGTAGTACAAGACAGACGCCTTATAGCAATCAGCCCCAGCATTTT. Protein product: CASSTRQTPYSNQPQHF.

V is TRBV18 and J is TRBJ2-1, with D perhaps TRBD1 (6 bases). CDR1 and CDR2 from the germline V gene are KGHSH and LQKENI. V lost 10 bases and J lost 3, with 13 bases in between. The CDR3 has 13 residues. In nucleotides, the CDR3 is TGTGCCACCCAAGGGGGTCTCTACAATGAGCAGTTCTTC. The encoded protein is CATQGGLYNEQFF.

The chain links TRBV5-1 to TRBJ1-2, with 12 positions matching TRBD1. V lost 2 bases and J lost 8; bases outside the gene matches: 16. There are 18 residues in the CDR3. Germline CDR1 is SGHRS and CDR2 is YFSETQ. The CDR3 DNA follows: TGCGCCAGCAGCTTACTGGCGGTCGGGGGACAGGGGGCGATCGGCTACACCTTC. Residues: CASSLLAVGGQGAIGYTF.